This T cell receptor (beta chain) was recorded in a study of blood T cell repertoires in COVID-19. Study processing details: Reference gene primers were amplified, and this amplification served to estimate nucleated cell counts. Method: immunoSEQ multiplex PCR; TCRdb's copy keeps in-frame clones and lacks some. The V and J calls and the clone size are those of that table, but D and trimming were determined from the DNA. The sample yields 80,000 or so clones, roughly 90% seen once. V shed 0 bases and J shed 0 bases, with 8 bases lying between them. Germline CDR1 SGHRS, CDR2 YFSETQ. The CDR3 sequence is 15 residues long.

The sequenced sample consisted of peripheral blood. This chain connects TRBV5-1 to TRBJ2-3; possible D gene TRBD2, 6 bases. The source is a human donor in a cohort sampled during active COVID-19. The CDR3 reads CASSLVRGSTDTQYF. For the CDR3, the DNA is TGCGCCAGCAGCTTGGTGCGGGGAAGCACAGATACGCAGTATTTT.